This entry features one TCR beta chain sequence. The sample originates from a study of blood T cell repertoires in COVID-19. Study in general: COVID-19 samples collected from the United States, Italy and Spain covered acute and convalescent phases. PBMCs, B-cell-depleted T cells, or T cells provided the cDNA or gDNA that made up the material.

As originally analysed: Reference gene primers were amplified, and this amplification served to estimate nucleated cell counts. Sequencing was performed with immunoSEQ multiplex PCR; in TCRdb, only in-frame clones are kept and a portion is missing. The V and J calls and clone size come from that table; D and trimming were worked out from the DNA. The sample yields 300,000 or so clones, over 80% seen once. V was clipped by 4 bases and J by 2 bases; unmatched bases: 12. The CDR3 loop spans 17 amino acids. Germline CDR1 is SGHRS and CDR2 is YFSETQ. The gene calls are TRBV5-1 and TRBJ2-3; TRBD2 matches 8 bases. This clonotype originated in a woman in her 40s with acute or convalescent COVID-19. Sequenced: peripheral blood. The CDR3: CASSPGASGSPTDTQYF. CDR3 nucleotide sequence: TGCGCCAGCAGCCCTGGGGCCAGCGGGAGTCCCACAGATACGCAGTATTTT. The full variable domain, completed using reference TRBV5-1 and TRBJ2-3, is KAGVTQTPRYLIKTRGQQVTLSCSPISGHRSVSWYQQTPGQGLQFLFEYFSETQRNKGNFPGRFSGRQFSNSRSEMNVSTLELGDSALYLCASSPGASGSPTDTQYFGPGTRLTVL.